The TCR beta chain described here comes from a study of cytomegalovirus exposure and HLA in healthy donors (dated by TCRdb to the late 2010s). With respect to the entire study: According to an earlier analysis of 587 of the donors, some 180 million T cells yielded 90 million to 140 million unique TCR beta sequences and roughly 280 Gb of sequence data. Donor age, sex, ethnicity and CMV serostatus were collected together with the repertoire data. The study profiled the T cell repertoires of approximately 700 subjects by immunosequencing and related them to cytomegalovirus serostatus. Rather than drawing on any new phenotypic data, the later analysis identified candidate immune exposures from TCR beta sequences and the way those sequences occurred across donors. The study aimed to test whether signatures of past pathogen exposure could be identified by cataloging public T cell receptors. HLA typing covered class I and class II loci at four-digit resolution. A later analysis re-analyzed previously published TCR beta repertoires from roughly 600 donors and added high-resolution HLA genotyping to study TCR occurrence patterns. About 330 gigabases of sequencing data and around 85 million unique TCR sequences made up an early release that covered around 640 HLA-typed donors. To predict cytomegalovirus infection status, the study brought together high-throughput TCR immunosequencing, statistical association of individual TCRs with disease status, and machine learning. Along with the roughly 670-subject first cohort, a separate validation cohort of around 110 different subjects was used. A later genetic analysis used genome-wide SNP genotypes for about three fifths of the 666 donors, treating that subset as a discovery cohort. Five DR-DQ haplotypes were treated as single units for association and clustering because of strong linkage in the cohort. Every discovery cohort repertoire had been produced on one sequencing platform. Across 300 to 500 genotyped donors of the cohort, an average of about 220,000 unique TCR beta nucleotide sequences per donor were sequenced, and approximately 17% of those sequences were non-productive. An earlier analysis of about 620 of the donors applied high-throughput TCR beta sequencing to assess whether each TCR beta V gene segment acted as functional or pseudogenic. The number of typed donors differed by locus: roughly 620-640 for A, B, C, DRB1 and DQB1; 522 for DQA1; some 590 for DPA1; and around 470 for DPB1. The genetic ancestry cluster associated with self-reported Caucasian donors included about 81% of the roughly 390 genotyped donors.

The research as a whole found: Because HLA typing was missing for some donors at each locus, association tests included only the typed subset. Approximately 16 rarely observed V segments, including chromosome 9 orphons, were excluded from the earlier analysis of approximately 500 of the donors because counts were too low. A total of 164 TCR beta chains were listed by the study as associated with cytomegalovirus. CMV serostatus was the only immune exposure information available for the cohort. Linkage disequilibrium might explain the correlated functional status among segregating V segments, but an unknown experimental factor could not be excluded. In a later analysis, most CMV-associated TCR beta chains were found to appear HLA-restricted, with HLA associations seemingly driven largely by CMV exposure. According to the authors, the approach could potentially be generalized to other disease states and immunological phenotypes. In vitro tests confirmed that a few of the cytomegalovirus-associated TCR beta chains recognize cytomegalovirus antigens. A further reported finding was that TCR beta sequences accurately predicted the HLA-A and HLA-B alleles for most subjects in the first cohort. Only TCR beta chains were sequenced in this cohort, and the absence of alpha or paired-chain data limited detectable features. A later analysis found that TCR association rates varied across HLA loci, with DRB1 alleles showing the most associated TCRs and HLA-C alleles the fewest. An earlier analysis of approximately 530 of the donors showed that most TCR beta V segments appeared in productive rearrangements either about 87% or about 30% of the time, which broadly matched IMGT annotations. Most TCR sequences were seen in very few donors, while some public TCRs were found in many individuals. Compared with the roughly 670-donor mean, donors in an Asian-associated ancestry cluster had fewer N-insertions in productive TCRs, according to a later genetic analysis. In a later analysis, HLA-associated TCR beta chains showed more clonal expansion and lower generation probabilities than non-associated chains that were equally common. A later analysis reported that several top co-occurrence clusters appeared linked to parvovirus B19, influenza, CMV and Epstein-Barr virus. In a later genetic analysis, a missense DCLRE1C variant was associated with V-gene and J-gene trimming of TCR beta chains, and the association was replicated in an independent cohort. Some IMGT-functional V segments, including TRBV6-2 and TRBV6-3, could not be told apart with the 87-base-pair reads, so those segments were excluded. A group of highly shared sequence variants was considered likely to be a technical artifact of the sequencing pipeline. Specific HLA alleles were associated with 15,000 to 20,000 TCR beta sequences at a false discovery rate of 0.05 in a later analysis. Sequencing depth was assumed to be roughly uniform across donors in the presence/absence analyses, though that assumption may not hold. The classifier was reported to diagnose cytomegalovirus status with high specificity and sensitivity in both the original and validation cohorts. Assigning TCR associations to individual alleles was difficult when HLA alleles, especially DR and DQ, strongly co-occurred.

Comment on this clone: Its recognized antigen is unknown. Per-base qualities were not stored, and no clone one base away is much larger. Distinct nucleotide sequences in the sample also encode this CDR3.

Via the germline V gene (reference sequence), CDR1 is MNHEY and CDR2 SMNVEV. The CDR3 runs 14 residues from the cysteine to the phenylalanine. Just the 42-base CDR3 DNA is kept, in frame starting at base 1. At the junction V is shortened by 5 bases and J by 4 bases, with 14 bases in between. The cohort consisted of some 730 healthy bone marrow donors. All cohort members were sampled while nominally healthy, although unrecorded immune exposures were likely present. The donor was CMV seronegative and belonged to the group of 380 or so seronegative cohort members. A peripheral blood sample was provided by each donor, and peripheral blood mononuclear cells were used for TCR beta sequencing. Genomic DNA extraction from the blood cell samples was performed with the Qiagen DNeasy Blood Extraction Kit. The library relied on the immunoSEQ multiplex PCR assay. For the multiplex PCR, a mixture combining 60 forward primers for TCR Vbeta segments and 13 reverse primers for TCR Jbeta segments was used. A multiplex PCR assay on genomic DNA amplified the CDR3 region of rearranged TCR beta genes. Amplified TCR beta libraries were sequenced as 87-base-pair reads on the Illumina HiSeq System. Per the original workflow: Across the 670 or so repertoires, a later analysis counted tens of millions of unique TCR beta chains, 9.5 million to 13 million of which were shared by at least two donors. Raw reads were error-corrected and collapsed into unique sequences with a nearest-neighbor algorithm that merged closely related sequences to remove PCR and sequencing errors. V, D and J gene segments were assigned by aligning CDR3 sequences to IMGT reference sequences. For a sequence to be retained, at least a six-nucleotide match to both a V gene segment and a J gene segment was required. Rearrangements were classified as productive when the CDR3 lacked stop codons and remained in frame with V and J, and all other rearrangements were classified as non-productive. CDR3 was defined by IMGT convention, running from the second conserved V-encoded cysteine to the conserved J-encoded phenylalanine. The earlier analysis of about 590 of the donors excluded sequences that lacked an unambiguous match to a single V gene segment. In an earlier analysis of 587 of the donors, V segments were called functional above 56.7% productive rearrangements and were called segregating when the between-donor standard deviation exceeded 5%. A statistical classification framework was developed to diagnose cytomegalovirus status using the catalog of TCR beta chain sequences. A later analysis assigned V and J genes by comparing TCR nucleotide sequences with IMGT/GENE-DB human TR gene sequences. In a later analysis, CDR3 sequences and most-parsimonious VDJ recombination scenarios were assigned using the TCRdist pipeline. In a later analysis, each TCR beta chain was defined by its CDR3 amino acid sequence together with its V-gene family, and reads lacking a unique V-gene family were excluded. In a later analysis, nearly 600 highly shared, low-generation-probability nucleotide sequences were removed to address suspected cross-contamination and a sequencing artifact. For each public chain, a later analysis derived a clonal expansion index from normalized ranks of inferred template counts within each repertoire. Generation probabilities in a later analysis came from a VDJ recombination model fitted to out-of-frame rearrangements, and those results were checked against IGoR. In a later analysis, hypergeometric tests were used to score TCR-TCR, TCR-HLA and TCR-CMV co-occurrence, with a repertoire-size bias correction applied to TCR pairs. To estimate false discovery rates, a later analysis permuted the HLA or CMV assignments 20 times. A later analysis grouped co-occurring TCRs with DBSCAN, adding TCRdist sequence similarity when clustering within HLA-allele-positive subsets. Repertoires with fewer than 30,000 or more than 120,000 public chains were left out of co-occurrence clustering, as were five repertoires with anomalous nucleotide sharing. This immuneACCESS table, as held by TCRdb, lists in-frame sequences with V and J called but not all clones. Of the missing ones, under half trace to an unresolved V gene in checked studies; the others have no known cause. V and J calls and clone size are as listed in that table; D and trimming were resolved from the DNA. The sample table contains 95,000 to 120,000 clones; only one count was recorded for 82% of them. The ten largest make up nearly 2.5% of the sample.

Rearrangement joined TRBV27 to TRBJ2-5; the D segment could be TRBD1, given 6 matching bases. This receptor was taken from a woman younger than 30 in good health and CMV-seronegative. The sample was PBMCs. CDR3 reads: CASSSLGQGETQYF. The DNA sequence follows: TGTGCCAGCAGTAGCCTGGGACAAGGAGAGACCCAGTACTTC.